In its sample, the clone carrying this TCR beta chain was seen a few times. Its antigen is not known. This entry belongs to a study of T-cell memory formation after mild COVID-19. At the level of the study: For the most part, TCR clusters were specific to one donor.

The study's findings and limits: Contracting clones from day 15 to 85 showed balanced CD4/CD8; later expanders favored CD4+. Mostly located in CM and EM were contracting CD4+ clones, with contracting CD8+ clones located in EMRA.

Per the germline V gene, CDR1 is MNHEY and CDR2 is SVGAGI. This CDR3 spans 16 amino acids. V dropped 2 bases and J dropped 5; count of bases not matched to a gene: 9. A 5'RACE reaction primed in the constant segment made cDNA libraries of TCR alpha and TCR beta, and these carried sample barcodes and UMIs. Via MiXCR, TCRdb re-called the 5' RACE reads, giving one row per CDR3 protein. The table has approximately 340,000 distinct CDR3 sequences, 10% to 15% seen once. V is TRBV6-5 and J is TRBJ1-5, with 7 bases lining up with TRBD1. The sequence derives from a man younger than 35 who had mild COVID-19 (a few samples of this study predate the infection). Cell type and time point are not known. The sample consisted of PBMCs or a T cell subset sorted from them (not recorded which). As DNA, the CDR3 is TGTGCCAGCAGTTACACATCCGACAGGGCCGATCAGCCCCAGCATTTT. Residues: CASSYTSDRADQPQHF.